Listed below are T cell receptor beta chains from one sample, sequenced in a study of response to subunit inactivated influenza vaccine. TCRdb passed the RT-PCR reads through MiXCR, listing each CDR3 protein once. The data hold 800,000 or so distinct CDR3 sequences, with 21% observed a single time. The sample in question was PBMCs from blood, obtained about 5 days after vaccination. The receptors were sampled from a man aged 45-65 years who received an inactivated influenza vaccine. Each CDR3 is given with its conserved first and last residue. D genes are given only for firm matches. Size is omitted from some rows. Given values are once, few, many or a class for expanded clones.

size	J	D	V	DNA	CDR3
many	TRBJ2-1	TRBD1	TRBV6-2/TRBV6-3	TGTGCCAGCAGCGACAGGGCCTACTCCTACAATGAGCAGTTCTTC	CASSDRAYSYNEQFF
NA	TRBJ2-7	NA	TRBV6-2/TRBV6-3	TGTGCCAGCAGTTACTCCAGCGGGACAAGGCACGAGCAGTACTTC	CASSYSSGTRHEQYF
NA	TRBJ1-2	NA	TRBV6-5	TGTGCCAGCAGTTACTCGATGCCAGGGAACTATGGCTACACCTTC	CASSYSMPGNYGYTF
NA	TRBJ2-1	NA	TRBV7-2	TGTGCCAGCAGCAGAGGCAGGAGCGCGAATGAGCAGTTCTTC	CASSRGRSANEQFF
NA	TRBJ2-7	NA	TRBV2	TGTGCCAGCAACCCGGACGGTGCGAGATCCTACGAGCAGTACTTC	CASNPDGARSYEQYF
NA	TRBJ2-1	TRBD2	TRBV11-3	TGTGCCAGCAGCTTAGATCGGCAGCGGGAGAACGAGCAGTTCTTC	CASSLDRQRENEQFF
few	TRBJ2-7	NA	TRBV5-1	TGCGCCAGCAGCTTGGCCCGCCCCGGCATTTCCTACGAGCAGTACTTC	CASSLARPGISYEQYF
NA	TRBJ2-1	NA	TRBV27	TGTGCCAGCAGTTTAAAGAGCTCCTACAATGAGCAGTTCTTC	CASSLKSSYNEQFF
NA	TRBJ1-2	NA	TRBV2	TGTGCCAGCAGTGAAGGCGAGCTTTATGGCTACACCTTC	CASSEGELYGYTF
NA	TRBJ2-7	TRBD1	TRBV3-1	TGTGCCAGCAGCCCGTCGGCAGGGGGTCTCGAGCAGTACTTC	CASSPSAGGLEQYF
few	TRBJ1-5	TRBD1	TRBV19	TGTGCCAGTAGTATAGATCGTGGGGACAGGGGCAGGGGTCAGCCCCAGCATTTT	CASSIDRGDRGRGQPQHF
many	TRBJ2-7	NA	TRBV3-1	TGTGCCAGCAGCCAAGGTACCTACGAGCAGTACTTC	CASSQGTYEQYF
few	TRBJ2-2	NA	TRBV7-9	TGTGCCAGCAGCTCCGCTAGCTTGCTTAACACCGGGGAGCTGTTTTTT	CASSSASLLNTGELFF
NA	TRBJ1-4	NA	TRBV5-6	TGTGCCAGCAGCTCCGGGGGAAACGGGAGGAATGAAAAACTGTTTTTT	CASSSGGNGRNEKLFF
many	TRBJ1-1	TRBD1	TRBV9	TGTGCCAGCAGCGCTCACACAATTCCCCAGGGGGAAGGCACTGAAGCTTTCTTT	CASSAHTIPQGEGTEAFF
NA	TRBJ1-1	NA	TRBV19	TGTGCCAGTAGTATTGAGGGGAGGCCCCCAAACACTGAAGCTTTCTTT	CASSIEGRPPNTEAFF
NA	TRBJ2-2	NA	TRBV27	TGTGCCAGCAGACTCATCTATGGGGAGCTGTTTTTT	CASRLIYGELFF
few	TRBJ2-3	TRBD2	TRBV4-3	TGCGCCAGCAGCCCCTTGGTAGTCAGCGGGGTAAGCACAGATACGCAGTATTTT	CASSPLVVSGVSTDTQYF
NA	TRBJ2-1	NA	TRBV12-3/TRBV12-4	TGTGCCAGCAGTTCTGGGACATCTCAGGTCTACAATGAGCAGTTCTTC	CASSSGTSQVYNEQFF
few	TRBJ1-1	NA	TRBV20-1	TGCAGTGCTACCCCGATCGGCAGCTTGAACACTGAAGCTTTCTTT	CSATPIGSLNTEAFF
few	TRBJ2-3	NA	TRBV10-3	TGTGCCACACAAGGCCAGGGAACAGATACGCAGTATTTT	CATQGQGTDTQYF
many	TRBJ1-5	NA	TRBV7-2	TGTGCCAGCAGCCCCCGTAATAGCAATCAGCCCCAGCATTTT	CASSPRNSNQPQHF
NA	TRBJ2-7	NA	TRBV7-2	TGTGCCAGCAGCTTAGTCCCCTCTGGGCGGGGCCCTTACGAGCAGTACTTC	CASSLVPSGRGPYEQYF
NA	TRBJ2-3	NA	TRBV7-9	TGTGCCAGCAGCGAAGGGAAGACAGATACGCAGTATTTT	CASSEGKTDTQYF
NA	TRBJ2-7	NA	TRBV6-5	TGTGCCAGCAGTTACCGGTGGCCCAGCTCCTACGAGCAGTACTTC	CASSYRWPSSYEQYF
many	TRBJ2-1	NA	TRBV28	TGTGCCAGTAGTCGCGGGGGCACCTACAATGAGCAGTTCTTC	CASSRGGTYNEQFF
few	TRBJ2-1	TRBD2	TRBV28	TGTGCCAGCACCGATTTCGGAGCGGGAGTCCGATCCTACAATGAGCAGTTCTTC	CASTDFGAGVRSYNEQFF
NA	TRBJ1-5	NA	TRBV20-1	TGCAGTGCTGAAAATAGCAATCAGCCCCAGCATTTT	CSAENSNQPQHF
NA	TRBJ2-7	NA	TRBV15	TGTGCCACCAGCAGGGACCTTGCTGGGCAAGGTTACGAGCAGTACTTC	CATSRDLAGQGYEQYF
NA	TRBJ2-5	TRBD2	TRBV3-1	TGTGCCAGCAGCCAAATCCCTAGCGGGGGACAAGAGACCCAGTACTTC	CASSQIPSGGQETQYF
many	TRBJ2-1	TRBD1	TRBV29-1	TGCAGCGTTGAGGGGTCCGGGACAGGGGGCTACAATGAGCAGTTCTTC	CSVEGSGTGGYNEQFF
few	TRBJ2-7	NA	TRBV10-3	TGTGCCATCAGTGCTACGAGTCGGGGCAAGGGAACCTACGAGCAGTACTTC	CAISATSRGKGTYEQYF
NA	TRBJ2-1	TRBD1	TRBV29-1	TGCAGCGTCTCGAAGAACAGGGGATGGGATGAGCAGTTCTTC	CSVSKNRGWDEQFF
few	TRBJ2-3	NA	TRBV6-2/TRBV6-3	TGTGCCAGCAGTCAAATCCCGGATACGCAGTATTTT	CASSQIPDTQYF
NA	TRBJ1-1	NA	TRBV5-1	TGCGCCAGCAGCTTGGTTCCAGGGGCAAGCACTGAAGCTTTCTTT	CASSLVPGASTEAFF
few	TRBJ2-7	NA	TRBV14	TGTGCCAGCAGCCCTTATCAGTCATTTCTTTGGGAGCAGTACTTC	CASSPYQSFLWEQYF
many	TRBJ2-5	NA	TRBV12-3/TRBV12-4	TGTGCCAGCAGTTTGTCAGGGCTTCAAGAGACCCAGTACTTC	CASSLSGLQETQYF
NA	TRBJ2-7	NA	TRBV6-2/TRBV6-3	TGTGCCAGCAGCTTTAACCAAAGACAGCCTCTTAATTACGAGCAGTACTTC	CASSFNQRQPLNYEQYF
NA	TRBJ1-5	NA	TRBV30	TGTGCCTGGAGTGCGGGGAACAATCAGCCCCAGCATTTT	CAWSAGNNQPQHF
NA	TRBJ2-3	NA	TRBV20-1	TGCAGTGCTAGGCAGACTAGCACAGATACGCAGTATTTT	CSARQTSTDTQYF
few	TRBJ1-4	TRBD1	TRBV5-1	TGCGCCAGCAGCACCGGGGACAGCTCAACTAATGAAAAACTGTTTTTT	CASSTGDSSTNEKLFF
NA	TRBJ2-7	NA	TRBV10-2	TGCGCCAGCCTGGGGGTTTACGAGCAGTACTTC	CASLGVYEQYF
NA	TRBJ2-1	TRBD1	TRBV6-5	TGTGCCAGCAGTTACTCTGGGACAGATGACCAGTTCTTC	CASSYSGTDDQFF
NA	TRBJ2-3	NA	TRBV7-2	TGTGCCAGCAGCGGCACCGGGACTCTCACAGATACGCAGTATTTT	CASSGTGTLTDTQYF
NA	TRBJ1-1	TRBD1	TRBV5-6	TGTGCCAGCAGCATTGGGACAGACGCTGAAGCTTTCTTT	CASSIGTDAEAFF
NA	TRBJ2-5	NA	TRBV12-3/TRBV12-4	TGTGCCAGCAGCCCTATGGGTAGCGGAAAAGAGACCCAGTACTTC	CASSPMGSGKETQYF
NA	TRBJ2-5	TRBD2	TRBV5-1	TGCGCCAGCAGTTCCGCCGGGACTAGCGGGAGAGCAATATACTTC	CASSSAGTSGRAIYF
few	TRBJ2-5	NA	TRBV5-6	TGTGCCAGCAGCTTGGGGACAGCTCTCCTGTGGACCCAGTACTTC	CASSLGTALLWTQYF
NA	TRBJ1-2	TRBD1	TRBV28	TGTGCCAGCAGTCCCCTCCTCCGGACAGGGAATTCCTATGGCTACACCTTC	CASSPLLRTGNSYGYTF
few	TRBJ2-2	NA	TRBV9	TGTGCCAGCAGCGTAGATATCGGGGGAGTTGACACCGGGGAGCTGTTTTTT	CASSVDIGGVDTGELFF
few	TRBJ2-3	NA	TRBV6-1	TGTGCCAGCAGACCCTCGCAGACCCGCACAGATACGCAGTATTTT	CASRPSQTRTDTQYF
few	TRBJ2-5	TRBD2	TRBV27	TGTGCCAGCAGTTTATCGGGGTGGGAGGGCCAAGAGACCCAGTACTTC	CASSLSGWEGQETQYF
few	TRBJ1-2	NA	TRBV5-1	TGCGCCAGCAGAAAGGTGGACACACCTAACTATGGCTACACCTTC	CASRKVDTPNYGYTF
NA	TRBJ2-1	TRBD1	TRBV7-2	TGTGCCAGCAGCCAACGACAGGGATCTCACGAGCAGTTCTTC	CASSQRQGSHEQFF